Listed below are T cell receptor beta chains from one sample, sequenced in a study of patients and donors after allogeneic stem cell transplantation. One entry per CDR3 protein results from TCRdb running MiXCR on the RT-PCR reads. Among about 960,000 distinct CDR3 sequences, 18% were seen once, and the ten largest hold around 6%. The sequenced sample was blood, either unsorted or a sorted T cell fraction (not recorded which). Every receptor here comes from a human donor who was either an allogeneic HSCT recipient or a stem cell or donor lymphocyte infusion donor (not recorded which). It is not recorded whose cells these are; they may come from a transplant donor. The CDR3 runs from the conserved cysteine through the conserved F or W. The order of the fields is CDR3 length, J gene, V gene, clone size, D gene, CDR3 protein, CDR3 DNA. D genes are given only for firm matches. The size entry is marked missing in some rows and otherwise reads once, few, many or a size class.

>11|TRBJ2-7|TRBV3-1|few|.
CASSQSNEQYF
TGTGCCAGCAGCCAATCGAACGAGCAGTACTTC
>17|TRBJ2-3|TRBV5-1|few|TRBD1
CASAGPPGTVITDTQYF
TGCGCCAGTGCCGGACCCCCCGGGACAGTGATCACAGATACGCAGTATTTT
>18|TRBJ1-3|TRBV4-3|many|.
CASSQERGEINSGNTIYF
TGCGCCAGCAGCCAAGAGCGGGGGGAGATCAACTCTGGAAACACCATATATTTT
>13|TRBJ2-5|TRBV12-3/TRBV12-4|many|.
CASSLVLLETQYF
TGTGCCAGCAGTTTGGTTCTACTGGAGACCCAGTACTTC
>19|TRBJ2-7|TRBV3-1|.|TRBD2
CASSLLIARTSGETYEQYF
TGTGCCAGCAGCCTCCTCATAGCTCGGACTAGCGGGGAAACCTACGAGCAGTACTTC
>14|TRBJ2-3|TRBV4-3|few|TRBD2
CASSLHGGGNTQYF
TGCGCCAGCAGCCTTCACGGGGGGGGGAATACGCAGTATTTT
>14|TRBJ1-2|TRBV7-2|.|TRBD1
CASSLPRGRGGYTF
TGTGCCAGCAGCTTACCCAGGGGGCGTGGTGGCTACACCTTC
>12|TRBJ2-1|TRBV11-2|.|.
CASSWTENEQFF
TGTGCCAGCAGCTGGACCGAAAATGAGCAGTTCTTC
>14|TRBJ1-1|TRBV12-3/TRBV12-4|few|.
CASLAGTQSIEAFF
TGTGCCAGCCTGGCCGGGACCCAGAGTATCGAAGCTTTCTTT
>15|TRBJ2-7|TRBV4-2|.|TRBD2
CASSQETSGRNEQYF
TGTGCCAGCAGCCAAGAGACCAGCGGGAGGAACGAGCAGTACTTC
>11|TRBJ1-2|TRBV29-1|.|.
CSVRDIYGYTF
TGCAGCGTTAGGGACATCTATGGCTACACCTTC
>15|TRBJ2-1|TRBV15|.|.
CATSRGGSAGYEQFF
TGTGCCACCAGCAGAGGTGGGTCGGCGGGTTATGAGCAGTTCTTC
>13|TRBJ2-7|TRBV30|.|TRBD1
CAWNTGTGNEQYF
TGTGCCTGGAATACCGGGACAGGGAACGAGCAGTACTTC
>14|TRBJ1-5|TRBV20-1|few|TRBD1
CSAIGQGSSQPQHF
TGCAGTGCTATCGGACAGGGTTCATCCCAGCCCCAGCATTTT
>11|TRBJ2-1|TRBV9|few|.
CASSVEHEQFF
TGTGCCAGCAGCGTGGAGCATGAGCAGTTCTTC
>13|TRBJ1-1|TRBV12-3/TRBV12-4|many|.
CASSLRLGGEAFF
TGTGCCAGCAGTTTACGACTCGGGGGGGAAGCTTTCTTT
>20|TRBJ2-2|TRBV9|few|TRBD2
CASSVVRDSLAGARTGELFF
TGTGCCAGCAGCGTAGTGCGGGACAGCTTAGCGGGAGCGAGGACCGGGGAGCTGTTTTTT
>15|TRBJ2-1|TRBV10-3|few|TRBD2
CAIRRTSGKGNEQFF
TGTGCCATCAGACGGACTAGCGGGAAAGGGAATGAGCAGTTCTTC
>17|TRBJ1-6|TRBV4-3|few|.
CASSQLAGGQGSSPLHF
TGCGCCAGCAGCCAATTGGCCGGAGGGCAGGGCAGTTCACCCCTCCACTTT
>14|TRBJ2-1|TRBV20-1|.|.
CSARVAPSDNEQFF
TGCAGTGCTAGAGTCGCCCCAAGCGACAATGAGCAGTTCTTC
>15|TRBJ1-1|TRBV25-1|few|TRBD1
CASSGQGARDTEAFF
TGTGCCAGCAGTGGACAGGGGGCGAGGGACACTGAAGCTTTCTTT
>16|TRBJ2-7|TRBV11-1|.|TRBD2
CASSLASSGKRYEQYF
TGTGCCAGCAGCTTAGCGTCTAGCGGGAAGCGATACGAGCAGTACTTC
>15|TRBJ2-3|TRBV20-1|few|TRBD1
CSANALTGLTDTQYF
TGCAGTGCTAACGCTTTGACAGGGCTCACAGATACGCAGTATTTT
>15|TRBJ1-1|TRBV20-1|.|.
CSASAPGVVNTEAFF
TGCAGTGCTAGTGCACCTGGTGTGGTGAACACTGAAGCTTTCTTT
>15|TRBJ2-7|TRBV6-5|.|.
CASSYSRGRTYEQYF
TGTGCCAGCAGTTACTCAAGGGGTCGTACCTACGAGCAGTACTTC
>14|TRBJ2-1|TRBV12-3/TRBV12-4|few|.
CASSFIRRNNEQFF
TGTGCCAGCAGTTTTATTCGTCGAAACAATGAGCAGTTCTTC